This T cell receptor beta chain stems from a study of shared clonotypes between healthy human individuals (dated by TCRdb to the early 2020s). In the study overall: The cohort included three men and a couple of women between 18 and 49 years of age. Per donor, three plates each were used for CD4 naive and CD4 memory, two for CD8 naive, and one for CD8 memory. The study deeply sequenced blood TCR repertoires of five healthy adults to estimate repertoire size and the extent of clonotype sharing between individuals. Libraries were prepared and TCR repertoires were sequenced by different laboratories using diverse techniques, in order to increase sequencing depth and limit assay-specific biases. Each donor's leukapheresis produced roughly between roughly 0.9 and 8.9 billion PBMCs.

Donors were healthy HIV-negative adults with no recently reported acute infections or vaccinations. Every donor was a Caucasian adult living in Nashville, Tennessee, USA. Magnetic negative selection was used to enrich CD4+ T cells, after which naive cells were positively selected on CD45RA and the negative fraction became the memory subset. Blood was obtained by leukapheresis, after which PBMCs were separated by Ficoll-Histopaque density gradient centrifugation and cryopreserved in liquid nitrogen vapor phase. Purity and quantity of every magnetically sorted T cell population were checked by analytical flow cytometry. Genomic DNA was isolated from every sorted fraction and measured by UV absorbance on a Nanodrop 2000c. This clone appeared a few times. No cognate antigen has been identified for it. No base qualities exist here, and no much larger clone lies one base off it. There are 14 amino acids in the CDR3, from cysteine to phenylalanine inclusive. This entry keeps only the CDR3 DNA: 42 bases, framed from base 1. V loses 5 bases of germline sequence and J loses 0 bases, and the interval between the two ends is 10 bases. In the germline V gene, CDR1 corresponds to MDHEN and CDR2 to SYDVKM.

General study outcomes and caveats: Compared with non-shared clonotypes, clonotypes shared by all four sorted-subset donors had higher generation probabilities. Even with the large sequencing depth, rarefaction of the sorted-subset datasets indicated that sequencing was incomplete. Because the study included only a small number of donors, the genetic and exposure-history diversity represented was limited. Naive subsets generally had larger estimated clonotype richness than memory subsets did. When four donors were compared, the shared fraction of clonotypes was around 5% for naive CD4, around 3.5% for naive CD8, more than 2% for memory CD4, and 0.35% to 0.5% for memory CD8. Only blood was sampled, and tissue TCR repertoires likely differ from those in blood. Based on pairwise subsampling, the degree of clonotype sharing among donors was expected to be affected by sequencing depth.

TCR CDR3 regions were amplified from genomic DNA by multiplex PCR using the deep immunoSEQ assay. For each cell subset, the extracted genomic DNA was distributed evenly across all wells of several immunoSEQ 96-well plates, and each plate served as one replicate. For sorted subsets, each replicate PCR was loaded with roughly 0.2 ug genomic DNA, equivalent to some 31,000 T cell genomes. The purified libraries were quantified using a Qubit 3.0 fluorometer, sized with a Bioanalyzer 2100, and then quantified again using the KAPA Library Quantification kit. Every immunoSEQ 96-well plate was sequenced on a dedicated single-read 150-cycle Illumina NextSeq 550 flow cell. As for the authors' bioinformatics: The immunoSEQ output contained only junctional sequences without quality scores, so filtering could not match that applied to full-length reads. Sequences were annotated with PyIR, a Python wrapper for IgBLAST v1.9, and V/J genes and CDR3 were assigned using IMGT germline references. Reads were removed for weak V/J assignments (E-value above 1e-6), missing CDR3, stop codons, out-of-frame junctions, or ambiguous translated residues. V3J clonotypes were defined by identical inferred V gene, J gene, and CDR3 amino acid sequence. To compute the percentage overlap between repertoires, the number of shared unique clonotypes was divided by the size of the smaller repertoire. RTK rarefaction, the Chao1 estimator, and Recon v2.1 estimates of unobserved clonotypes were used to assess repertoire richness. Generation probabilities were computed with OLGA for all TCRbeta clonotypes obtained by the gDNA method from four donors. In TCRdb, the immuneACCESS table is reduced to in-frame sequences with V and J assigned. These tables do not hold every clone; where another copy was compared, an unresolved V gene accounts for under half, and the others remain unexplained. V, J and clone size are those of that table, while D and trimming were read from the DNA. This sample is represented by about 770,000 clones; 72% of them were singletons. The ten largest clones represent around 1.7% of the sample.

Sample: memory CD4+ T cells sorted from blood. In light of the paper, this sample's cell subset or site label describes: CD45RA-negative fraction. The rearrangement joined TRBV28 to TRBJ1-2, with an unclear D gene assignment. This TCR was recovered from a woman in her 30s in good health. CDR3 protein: CASSNIPPNYGYTF. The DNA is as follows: TGTGCCAGCAGTAACATCCCGCCTAACTATGGCTACACCTTC.